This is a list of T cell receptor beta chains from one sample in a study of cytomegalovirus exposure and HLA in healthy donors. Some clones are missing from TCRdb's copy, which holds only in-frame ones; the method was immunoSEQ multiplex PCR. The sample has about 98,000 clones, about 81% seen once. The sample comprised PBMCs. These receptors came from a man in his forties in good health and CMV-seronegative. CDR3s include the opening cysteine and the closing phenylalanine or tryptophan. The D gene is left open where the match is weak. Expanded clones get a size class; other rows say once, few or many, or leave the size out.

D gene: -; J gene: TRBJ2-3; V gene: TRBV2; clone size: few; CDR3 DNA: TGTGCCAGCAGGGCTAGCGAGACAGATACGCAGTATTTT; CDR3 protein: CASRASETDTQYF
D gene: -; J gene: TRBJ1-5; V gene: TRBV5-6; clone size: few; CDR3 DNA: TGTGCCAGCAGCTTGGCGGGGGGCTCAACCCAGCATTTT; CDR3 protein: CASSLAGGSTQHF
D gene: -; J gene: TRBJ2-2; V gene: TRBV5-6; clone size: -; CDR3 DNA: TGTGCCAGCAGCTTGGGGGGCGCTTTAGGGGAGCTGTTTTTT; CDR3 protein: CASSLGGALGELFF
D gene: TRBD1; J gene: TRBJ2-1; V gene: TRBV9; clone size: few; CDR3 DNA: TGTGCCAGCAGCGTCACAGGGGGACGGGGGTACAATGAGCAGTTCTTC; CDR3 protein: CASSVTGGRGYNEQFF
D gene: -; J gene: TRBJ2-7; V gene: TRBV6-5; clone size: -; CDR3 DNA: TGTGCCAGCAGTTACTCATATGACAGGGAGGACGAGCAGTACTTC; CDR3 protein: CASSYSYDREDEQYF
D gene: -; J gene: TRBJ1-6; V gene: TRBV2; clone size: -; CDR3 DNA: TGTGCCACCCGGGAGGGATCACCCCTCCACTTT; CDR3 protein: CATREGSPLHF
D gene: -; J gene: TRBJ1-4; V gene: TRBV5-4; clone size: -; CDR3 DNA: TGTGCCAGCAGCTTGAGGGACAAAGGGGATGAAAAACTGTTTTTT; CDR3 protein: CASSLRDKGDEKLFF
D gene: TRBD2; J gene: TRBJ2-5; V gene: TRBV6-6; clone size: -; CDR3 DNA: TGTGCCAGCAGTTACGGACTAGCGGGGGAACAAGAGACCCAGTACTTC; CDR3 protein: CASSYGLAGEQETQYF
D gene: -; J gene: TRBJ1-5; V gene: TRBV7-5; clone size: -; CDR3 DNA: TGTGTCAGGACCATTACAGGGATGGGAAATCAGCCCCAGCATTTT; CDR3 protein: CVRTITGMGNQPQHF
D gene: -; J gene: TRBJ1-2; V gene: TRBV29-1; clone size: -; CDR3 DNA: TGCAGCGTTATACAGGAAAACTATGGCTACACCTTC; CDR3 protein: CSVIQENYGYTF
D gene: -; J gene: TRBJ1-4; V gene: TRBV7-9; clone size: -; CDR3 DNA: TGTGCCAGCAGCTGGCTCCTTAACACAGCTAATGAAAAACTGTTTTTT; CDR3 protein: CASSWLLNTANEKLFF
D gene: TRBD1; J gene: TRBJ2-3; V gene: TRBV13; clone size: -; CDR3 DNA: TGTGCCAGCAGTTTCGGACAGGGAACAGATACGCAGTATTTT; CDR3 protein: CASSFGQGTDTQYF
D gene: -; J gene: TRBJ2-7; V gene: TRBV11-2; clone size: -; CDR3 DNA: TGTGCCAGCAGCTTAGGGGTCGGGTTCTACGAGCAGTACTTC; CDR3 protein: CASSLGVGFYEQYF
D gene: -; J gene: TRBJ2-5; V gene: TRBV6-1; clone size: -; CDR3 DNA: TGTGCCAGCGATGTGCAGAGGAGGGAGACCCAGTACTTC; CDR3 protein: CASDVQRRETQYF
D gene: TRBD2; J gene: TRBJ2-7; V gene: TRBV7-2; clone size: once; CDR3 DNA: TGTGCCAGCAGCTTAGTTAGCGGGGGGGTCTACGAGCAGTACTTC; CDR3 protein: CASSLVSGGVYEQYF
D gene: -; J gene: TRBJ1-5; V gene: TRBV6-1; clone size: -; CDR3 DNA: TGTGCCAGCAGTACGGACTCCCTGGGTCAGCCCCAGCATTTT; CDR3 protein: CASSTDSLGQPQHF
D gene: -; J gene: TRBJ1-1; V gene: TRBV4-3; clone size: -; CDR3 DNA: TGCGCCAGCAGCCAAGGGTCCAGGTTGAACACTGAAGCTTTCTTT; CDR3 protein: CASSQGSRLNTEAFF